This TCR beta chain was recovered during a study of cytomegalovirus exposure and HLA in healthy donors. On this clone: Its antigen is unknown.

CDR3 length equals 13 residues. V lost 4 bases, J lost 0 bases, and 6 bases lay in between. Germline CDR1 reads MDHEN; CDR2 reads SYDVKM. Notes on the study in general: In vitro experiments confirmed that three CMV-associated chains were specific for CMV antigens.

The repertoire was sequenced with immunoSEQ multiplex PCR; TCRdb's copy has only in-frame clones and lacks some. This table has around 250,000 clones, 90% appearing once. The sample consisted of PBMCs. The rearrangement uses TRBV28 and TRBJ2-5, with a weak D call TRBD2 (5 bases). This receptor was identified in a woman younger than 35 in good health and CMV-seronegative. The CDR3 sequence: CASSSADQETQYF. The DNA of the CDR3 is TGTGCCAGCAGTTCAGCGGACCAAGAGACCCAGTACTTC.